Following are 18 T cell receptor beta chains from one sample sequenced in a study of T cell responses to AZD1222 COVID-19 vaccine. Assay used: immunoSEQ multiplex PCR; TCRdb lists only in-frame clones, some missing. The repertoire includes approximately 100,000 clones, under 95% of them detected once, and roughly 1.1% sits in the top ten. Sequenced material: peripheral blood, taken on day 0 of AZD1222 vaccination. The receptors come from an adult in good health.

V is TRBV24-1 and J is TRBJ2-5, with 10 bases identical to TRBD1. V was clipped by 4 bases and J by 5 bases; unmatched bases: 6. The CDR3 contains 15 residues. Looked up from germline, CDR1 is KGHDR and CDR2 is SFDVKD. CDR3 amino acids: CATSEGTGVRETQYF. For the CDR3, the DNA is TGTGCCACCAGTGAGGGGACAGGGGTTCGCGAGACCCAGTACTTC.

This clone was seen only once. CDR3 DNA: TGTGCCAGCAGTTTTCGGGACAGAACCTCTGGAAACACCATATATTTT. Translation gives CASSFRDRTSGNTIYF. The chain is built from TRBV6-5 and TRBJ1-3; TRBD1 matches 7 bases. The CDR3 contains 16 residues. Germline lookup yields CDR1 MNHEY and CDR2 SVGAGI. Trimming cost V 4 bases and J 0 bases; bases outside gene matches: 6.

This chain uses TRBV28 with TRBJ2-7; D unclear. Trimming took off 3 bases at V and 4 bases at J, with 19 bases between the two ends. The CDR3 consists of 16 residues. The germline CDR1 and CDR2 sequences are MDHEN and SYDVKM. CDR3 coding DNA: TGTGCCAGCAGTTTGCCCCTGTGGGGAAACACGTACGAGCAGTACTTC. This sequence encodes CASSLPLWGNTYEQYF. The full variable domain, its missing parts supplied by reference TRBV28 and TRBJ2-7, is DVKVTQSSRYLVKRTGEKVFLECVQDMDHENMFWYRQDPGLGLRLIYFSYDVKMKEKGDIPEGYSVSREKKERFSLILESASTNQTSMYLCASSLPLWGNTYEQYFGPGTRLTVT.

The chain uses TRBV12-3 or TRBV12-4 and TRBJ2-1; D is unclear. The CDR3 sequence is 12 residues long. Trimming left V 11 bases short and J 7 bases short, with 15 bases between. The CDR3 DNA sequence: TGTGCCCTTTCCGTAGGGCGAAATGAGCAGTTCTTC. As protein: CALSVGRNEQFF.

The chain combines TRBV1 with TRBJ1-3; the table's D call TRBD1 went unverified against the DNA. TRBV1 is a known pseudogene. CDR3 length: 21 amino acids. The CDR3 loop is CTSSQVEGEGDISTNGNTIYF. The CDR3 DNA reads TGCACCAGCAGCCAAGTCGAAGGTGAGGGGGACATTTCAACCAACGGAAACACCATATATTTT.

This clone turned up a few times. The V and J genes are TRBV3-1 (or the pseudogene TRBV3-2) and TRBJ2-2, with D unresolved. The CDR3 totals 13 residues. V was clipped by 4 bases and J by 4 bases, with 7 bases between them. Germline loops: CDR1 LGHDT, CDR2 YNNKEL (reference sequence). Written as DNA, the CDR3 is TGTGCCAGCAGCCCTTACGGCACCGGGGAGCTGTTTTTT. This sequence encodes CASSPYGTGELFF.

V usage is TRBV6-1 and J usage is TRBJ2-3; D ambiguous. Per germline, CDR1 MNHNS and CDR2 SASEGT. V lost 3 bases to trimming and J lost 0 bases, with 7 bases between them. The CDR3 is made up of 14 amino acids. The CDR3 protein is CASSEGVSTDTQYF. CDR3 DNA sequence: TGTGCCAGCAGTGAGGGCGTTAGCACAGATACGCAGTATTTT.

This clone showed up just once. V and J are TRBV2 and TRBJ1-2, with a weak D call TRBD1 (5 bases). Looked up from germline, CDR1 is SNHLY and CDR2 is FYNNEI. The CDR3 is 13 amino acids. The V and J ends lost 6 bases and 2 bases respectively, with 10 bases between them. The CDR3 here is CASRENRNYGYTF. For the CDR3, the DNA is TGTGCCAGCAGAGAAAACAGGAACTATGGCTACACCTTC.

The chain recombines TRBV9 with TRBJ2-5, with D possibly called TRBD1 or TRBD2 (5 bases each). The CDR3 extends over 14 amino acids. Germline CDR1 SGDLS, CDR2 YYNGEE. Trimming removed 4 bases at V and 5 bases at J, with 15 bases between. The CDR3 DNA reads TGTGCCAGCAGCCAATCGGGGCACCGGGAGACCCAGTACTTC. Amino acid sequence: CASSQSGHRETQYF.

V and J are TRBV11-1 and TRBJ2-7; 10 bases align to TRBD2. J was trimmed by 4 bases and V by 2 bases; bases with no gene match: 5. The CDR3 has 15 amino acids. CDR1 and CDR2 from the germline V gene are SGHAT and FQDESV (reference sequence). The CDR3 region is CASSLSSGRGYEQYF. In DNA, the CDR3 is TGTGCCAGCAGCTTATCTAGCGGGAGAGGATACGAGCAGTACTTC. The variable domain in full, with the rest retrieved from reference TRBV11-1 and TRBJ2-7, is EAEVAQSPRYKITEKSQAVAFWCDPISGHATLYWYRQILGQGPELLVQFQDESVVDDSQLPKDRFSAERLKGVDSTLKIQPAELGDSAMYLCASSLSSGRGYEQYFGPGTRLTVT.

The chain carries TRBV9 and TRBJ2-5, with D tentatively TRBD2 (6 bases). Germline V lookup: CDR1 SGDLS, CDR2 YYNGEE. The CDR3 is 14 residues long. Trimming stripped 4 bases from V and 4 bases from J, with 14 bases between. The CDR3 is CASSSPRAGETQYF. The CDR3 DNA is TGTGCCAGCAGCTCCCCGCGAGCGGGAGAGACCCAGTACTTC.

The V and J genes are TRBV7-3 and TRBJ1-1; no clear D gene. Germline-derived CDR1 and CDR2 are SGHTA and FQGTGA. This CDR3 contains 14 residues. The V and J ends lost 5 bases and 7 bases respectively, with 17 bases between them. The CDR3, as DNA: TGTGCCAGCAGCCCGCGGACCCCCGTCAGTGAAGCTTTCTTT. Translating it yields CASSPRTPVSEAFF.

The J gene is TRBJ1-5, the V gene TRBV6-5; D uncertain. Per germline, CDR1 MNHEY and CDR2 SVGAGI. The V end was cut by 3 bases, the J end by 3 bases, with 9 bases between. This CDR3 spans 14 amino acids. CDR3 DNA: TGTGCCAGCAGTTATAGCGTTCACAATCAGCCCCAGCATTTT. This codes for CASSYSVHNQPQHF.

The rearrangement joins TRBV5-1 to TRBJ2-1; a possible D gene is TRBD2 (7 bases). V was pared by 1 base and J by 5 bases, with 13 bases between. This CDR3 region has 15 residues. The V gene's germline CDR1 is SGHRS and CDR2 YFSETQ. The CDR3 is CASSLQVGGDNEQFF. DNA of the CDR3: TGCGCCAGCAGCTTGCAGGTAGGGGGGGACAATGAGCAGTTCTTC.

This chain connects TRBV2 to TRBJ1-2; a weak D match, TRBD1 (5 bases). CDR3 length equals 13 residues. Germline V gene data show CDR1 as SNHLY and CDR2 as FYNNEI. Trimming shortened V by 5 bases and J by 0 bases, and 7 bases separated the two germline ends. The CDR3 loop is CASSWGANYGYTF. CDR3 sequence (DNA): TGTGCCAGCAGTTGGGGGGCTAACTATGGCTACACCTTC.

The rearrangement uses TRBV11-2 and TRBJ1-1; D gene ambiguous. Trimming removed 5 bases at V and 3 bases at J, with 7 bases between. Germline V gene data show CDR1 as SGHAT and CDR2 as FQNNGV. The CDR3 sequence is 12 residues long. The CDR3: CASSRIDTEAFF. For the CDR3, the DNA is TGTGCCAGCAGCCGCATCGACACTGAAGCTTTCTTT.

V gene TRBV18 combines with J gene TRBJ2-7; TRBD2 agrees at 7 bases. Germline loops: CDR1 KGHSH, CDR2 LQKENI. The ends lost 3 bases at V and 3 bases at J; junction bases unmatched: 8. The CDR3 has 15 amino acids. The CDR3 loop is CASSPPGRGYYEQYF. For the CDR3, the DNA is TGTGCCAGCTCACCCCCGGGGAGGGGCTACTACGAGCAGTACTTC.

The gene calls are TRBV5-1 and TRBJ1-1; D unresolved. This CDR3 is 17 amino acids long. Germline V gene data show CDR1 as SGHRS and CDR2 as YFSETQ. V was shortened by 1 base and J by 0 bases, with 16 bases between the two germline ends. The chain's CDR3 is CASSLHGEIGMNTEAFF. CDR3 nucleotide sequence: TGCGCCAGCAGCTTGCATGGGGAAATCGGGATGAACACTGAAGCTTTCTTT.